Presented here are 16 T cell receptor beta chains from one specimen sequenced in a study of post-analysis software for immune sequencing data. Regarding the study as a whole: Controls had lower frequencies than patients of 4 or 5 TRBV segments, which included TRBV5-6, TRBV5-1 and TRBV20-1.

Unique molecular identifiers tagged the TCR beta cDNA libraries. TCRdb fed the PCR reads into MiXCR, producing one record per CDR3 protein. The sample has about 760,000 distinct CDR3 sequences, roughly 27% seen once. Their antigens remain unidentified. Specimen: blood. All receptors come from a girl between 5 and 17 years old with multiple sclerosis.

The sample holds many counts of this clonotype. This sequence joins TRBV10-3 and TRBJ2-7; 13 bases fit TRBD2. The germline V gene has CDR1 ENHRY and CDR2 SYGVKD. Trimming removed 7 bases from V and 5 bases from J; junction bases left unmatched: 8. The CDR3 is 15 residues long. The CDR3 sequence: CAIKGTSGKANEQYF. In DNA form, the CDR3 reads TGTGCCATCAAGGGGACTAGCGGGAAAGCGAACGAGCAGTACTTC.

The V gene is TRBV6-5, the J gene TRBJ2-1; D unresolved. With 2 bases removed from V and 4 bases from J, the gap between germline ends came to 6 bases. CDR1 and CDR2 (germline): MNHEY, SVGAGI. The CDR3 has 13 amino acids. CDR3: CASSYTPYNEQFF. The DNA of the CDR3 is TGTGCCAGCAGTTACACCCCGTACAATGAGCAGTTCTTC.

V gene TRBV7-2 combines with J gene TRBJ2-7, with D possibly being TRBD2 (5 bases). The end of the DNA is better explained by TRBJ2-5, so the J call may be wrong. The CDR3 is 18 amino acids. CDR1 and CDR2 (germline): SGHTA, FQGNSA. CDR3 nucleotides: TGTACCAGCAGCTTAGCGCTAAGGTCGGCTAGCTTCCCGGAGACCCAGTACTTC. Protein: CTSSLALRSASFPETQYF.

In its sample, this clonotype was seen a few times. The chain employs TRBV2 and TRBJ2-3; 7 nucleotides match TRBD1. V gave up 8 bases and J gave up 0 bases; unmatched junction bases: 8. Per germline, CDR1 SNHLY and CDR2 FYNNEI. This CDR3 is 15 amino acids long. In DNA, the CDR3 is TGTGCCAGCGACCTTGGGGACAGTAGCACAGATACGCAGTATTTT. It yields the protein CASDLGDSSTDTQYF. Full variable domain (outside the CDR3, taken from reference TRBV2 and TRBJ2-3): EPEVTQTPSHQVTQMGQEVILRCVPISNHLYFYWYRQILGQKVEFLVSFYNNEISEKSEIFDDQFSVERPDGSNFTLKIRSTKLEDSAMYFCASDLGDSSTDTQYFGPGTRLTVL.

This clonotype showed up just a few times. This sequence joins TRBV3-1 and TRBJ2-7; 7 bases are shared with TRBD1. V lost 8 bases, J lost 0 bases, and 1 base stayed unmatched. This CDR3 spans 12 amino acids. CDR1 and CDR2 (germline): LGHDT, YNNKEL (reference sequence). CDR3 region: CASRDSSYEQYF. The CDR3 nucleotides read TGTGCCAGCCGGGACAGCTCCTACGAGCAGTACTTC.

This clonotype has more than one count but fewer than ten. The J gene is TRBJ2-5, the V gene TRBV20-1; TRBD2 agrees at 9 bases. CDR1 and CDR2 from the germline V gene are DFQATT and SNEGSKA (reference sequence). The CDR3 loop spans 13 amino acids. The V gene end was trimmed by 5 bases and the J gene end by 2 bases; junction bases not matched to a gene: 3. The CDR3 region is CSAPTSGQETQYF. DNA of the CDR3: TGCAGTGCTCCGACTAGCGGACAAGAGACCCAGTACTTC.

This clonotype was counted between two and nine times. This chain connects TRBV12-3 or TRBV12-4 to TRBJ1-2, with TRBD1 matching over 7 bases. CDR3 length: 14 residues. With V trimmed by 4 bases and J by 3 bases, 5 bases remained unmatched. In DNA, the CDR3 is TGTGCCAGCAGTTCCGTTGGACAGGACTATGGCTACACCTTC. Amino acids: CASSSVGQDYGYTF.

V is TRBV20-1 and J is TRBJ1-1; D call uncertain. The CDR3 loop spans 12 amino acids. Trimming took off 6 bases at V and 2 bases at J, with 10 bases between the two ends. The germline V gene has CDR1 DFQATT and CDR2 SNEGSKA (reference sequence). In DNA, the CDR3 is TGCAGTGCCCAAGGAGGTAACACTGAAGCTTTCTTT. It specifies CSAQGGNTEAFF.

This clonotype was detected once. The chain recombines TRBV20-1 with TRBJ2-7; D could derive from TRBD1 or TRBD2 (5 bases each). The germline V gene encodes CDR1 DFQATT and CDR2 SNEGSKA (reference sequence). V was cut by 7 bases and J by 6 bases, with 19 bases left in between. The CDR3 is 13 residues long. The CDR3 reads CSVPSPGRVEQYF. CDR3 in DNA: TGCAGTGTACCCTCACCGGGACGAGTCGAGCAGTACTTC.

A few counts support this clonotype. This chain connects TRBV10-2 to TRBJ1-5; D remains unclear. Trimming left V 0 bases short and J 4 bases short, with 19 bases between. Germline V gene sequence: CDR1 WSHSY, CDR2 SAAADI. The CDR3 covers 18 residues. For the CDR3, the DNA is TGCGCCAGCAGTGAGTCGACTCCATGGACGAAGATAAATCAGCCCCAGCATTTT. It yields the protein CASSESTPWTKINQPQHF.

This clonotype was detected a few times. The chain links TRBV12-3 or TRBV12-4 to TRBJ2-4, with D unclear. Trimming shortened V by 3 bases and J by 0 bases, and 12 bases separated the two germline ends. CDR3 length: 16 residues. DNA of the CDR3: TGTGCCAGCAGTTTCTCTGTGGGTCTAGCCAAAAACATTCAGTACTTC. Protein: CASSFSVGLAKNIQYF.

The V gene is TRBV7-2, the J gene TRBJ2-3; 8 positions agree with TRBD2. The germline V gene has CDR1 SGHTA and CDR2 FQGNSA. The CDR3 loop spans 15 amino acids. The trim removed 7 bases at V and 4 bases at J, leaving 10 bases unmatched. The CDR3 DNA reads TGTGCCAGCACCAAAAGCGGGAGAGTCGCAGATACGCAGTATTTT. Encoded protein: CASTKSGRVADTQYF.

This clonotype was picked up many times. V and J are TRBV20-1 and TRBJ2-3; perhaps TRBD2 as D (5 bases). V lost 6 bases to trimming and J lost 6 bases, with 13 bases between them. This CDR3 comprises 12 residues. The germline V gene has CDR1 DFQATT and CDR2 SNEGSKA (reference sequence). The CDR3, as DNA: TGCAGTGCCTCGTCGGGGTCGGATACGCAGTATTTT. It specifies CSASSGSDTQYF.

This clonotype was seen a few times. The chain links TRBV20-1 to TRBJ2-5; possible D gene TRBD2, 6 bases. Germline V lookup: CDR1 DFQATT, CDR2 SNEGSKA (reference sequence). Trimming shortened V by 4 bases and J by 5 bases, and 17 bases separated the two germline ends. The CDR3 sequence is 14 residues long. The DNA of the CDR3 is TGCAGTGCTACCGGGACGCGGGGATTGGAGACCCAGTACTTC. It encodes CSATGTRGLETQYF.

On this clonotype itself: This may be a read error, as it is one base from a much larger clone. The rearrangement links TRBV7-2 to TRBJ2-3, with D possibly being TRBD1 (6 bases). From germline, CDR1 is SGHTA and CDR2 FQGNSA. The ends were cut back, 1 base at V and 1 base at J, with 15 bases in the middle. The length of the CDR3 is 17 residues. CDR3 residues: CASSLVQGSLRTDTQYF. For the CDR3, the DNA is TGTGCCAGCAGCTTAGTGCAGGGGTCATTACGCACAGATACGCAGTATTTT. Complete variable domain (other parts from reference TRBV7-2 and TRBJ2-3): GAGVSQSPSNKVTEKGKDVELRCDPISGHTALYWYRQSLGQGLEFLIYFQGNSAPDKSGLPSDRFSAERTGGSVSTLTIQRTQQEDSAVYLCASSLVQGSLRTDTQYFGPGTRLTVL.

This clonotype was seen only a few times. This chain uses TRBV20-1 with TRBJ2-5; possible D gene TRBD1, 5 bases. The assigned J gene may be wrong: the sequence end matches TRBJ2-7 better. The germline V gene encodes CDR1 DFQATT and CDR2 SNEGSKA (reference sequence). The CDR3 runs 15 residues. In nucleotides, the CDR3 is TGCAGTGCTAGGCCAATGGGCAGGGTGCGGTACGAGCAGTACTTC. Amino acid sequence: CSARPMGRVRYEQYF.